This T cell receptor beta chain was profiled in a study of cytomegalovirus exposure and HLA in healthy donors. Produced via immunoSEQ multiplex PCR; TCRdb's table is partial and in-frame only. The data hold 150,000 to 200,000 clones, with approximately 87% observed a single time. The receptor was isolated from a woman in her 30s in good health and CMV-seronegative. The sequenced sample was PBMCs.

In DNA, the CDR3 is TGTGCCAGCAGCCGGACGGGCTATGGCTACACCTTC. The encoded protein is CASSRTGYGYTF. The chain uses TRBV9 and TRBJ1-2, with D unclear. Trimming left V 4 bases short and J 4 bases short, with 8 bases between. The V gene's germline CDR1 is SGDLS and CDR2 YYNGEE. The CDR3 is 12 amino acids.